The sequence of this T cell receptor beta chain was determined in a study of cytomegalovirus exposure and HLA in healthy donors. Study observations and caveats: Differences between HLA loci emerged in a later analysis of TCR association rates, with DRB1 most and HLA-C fewest. Apparent HLA restriction characterized most CMV-associated TCR beta chains in a later analysis.

A remark on this clone: Its antigen remains unidentified.

The PCR made use of 60 Vbeta and 13 Jbeta primers. TCRdb keeps only in-frame clones here, not all; method: immunoSEQ multiplex PCR. The repertoire consists of 150,000 to 200,000 clones, with 70% to 90% occurring once and the leading ten covering about 2.2%. CDR3 length: 16 amino acids. Germline V gene sequence: CDR1 SEHNR, CDR2 FQNEAQ (reference sequence). With 5 bases clipped from V and 12 bases from J, the junction kept 11 bases outside the gene matches. The sample comprised PBMCs. The receptor's source is a woman aged 25 to 39 in good health and CMV-seronegative. The rearrangement uses TRBV7-9 and TRBJ2-1, with TRBD2 identical over 15 bases. This chain's CDR3 is CASSAHRTSGRVWQFF. CDR3 sequence (DNA): TGTGCCAGCAGCGCGCACCGGACTAGCGGGAGGGTGTGGCAGTTCTTC. The full variable domain, its missing parts supplied by reference TRBV7-9 and TRBJ2-1, is DTGVSQNPRHKITKRGQNVTFRCDPISEHNRLYWYRQTLGQGPEFLTYFQNEAQLEKSRLLSDRFSAERPKGSFSTLEIQRTEQGDSAMYLCASSAHRTSGRVWQFFGPGTRLTVL.